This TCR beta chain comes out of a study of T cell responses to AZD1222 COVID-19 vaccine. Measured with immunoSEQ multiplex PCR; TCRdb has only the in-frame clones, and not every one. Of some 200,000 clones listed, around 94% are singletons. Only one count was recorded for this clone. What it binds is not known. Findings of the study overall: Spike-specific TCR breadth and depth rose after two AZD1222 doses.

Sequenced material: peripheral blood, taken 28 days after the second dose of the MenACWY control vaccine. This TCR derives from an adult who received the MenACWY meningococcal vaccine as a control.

The CDR3 coding sequence is TGTGCCATCAGGATAAACACAGGGCAACTCGGAAACACCATATATTTT. As protein: CAIRINTGQLGNTIYF. The rearrangement links TRBV10-3 to TRBJ1-3; a possible D gene is TRBD1 (6 bases). Trimming cost V 6 bases and J 4 bases, with 19 bases left between them. This CDR3 region has 16 residues. CDR1 ENHRY and CDR2 SYGVKD come from the germline V gene.